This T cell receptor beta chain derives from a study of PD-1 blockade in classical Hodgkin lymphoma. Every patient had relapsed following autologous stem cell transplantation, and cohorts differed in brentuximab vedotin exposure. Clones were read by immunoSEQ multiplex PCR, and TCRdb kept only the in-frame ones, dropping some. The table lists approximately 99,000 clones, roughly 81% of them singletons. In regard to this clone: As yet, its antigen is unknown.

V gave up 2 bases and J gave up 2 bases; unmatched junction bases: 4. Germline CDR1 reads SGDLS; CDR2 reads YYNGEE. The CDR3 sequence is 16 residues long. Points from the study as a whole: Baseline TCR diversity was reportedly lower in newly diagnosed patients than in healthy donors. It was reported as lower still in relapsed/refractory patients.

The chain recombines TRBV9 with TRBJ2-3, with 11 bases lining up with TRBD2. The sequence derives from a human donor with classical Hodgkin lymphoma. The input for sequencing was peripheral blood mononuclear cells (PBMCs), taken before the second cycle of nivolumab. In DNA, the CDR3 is TGTGCCAGCAGCGTCGGGACTAGCGGTTTCACAGATACGCAGTATTTT. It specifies CASSVGTSGFTDTQYF.